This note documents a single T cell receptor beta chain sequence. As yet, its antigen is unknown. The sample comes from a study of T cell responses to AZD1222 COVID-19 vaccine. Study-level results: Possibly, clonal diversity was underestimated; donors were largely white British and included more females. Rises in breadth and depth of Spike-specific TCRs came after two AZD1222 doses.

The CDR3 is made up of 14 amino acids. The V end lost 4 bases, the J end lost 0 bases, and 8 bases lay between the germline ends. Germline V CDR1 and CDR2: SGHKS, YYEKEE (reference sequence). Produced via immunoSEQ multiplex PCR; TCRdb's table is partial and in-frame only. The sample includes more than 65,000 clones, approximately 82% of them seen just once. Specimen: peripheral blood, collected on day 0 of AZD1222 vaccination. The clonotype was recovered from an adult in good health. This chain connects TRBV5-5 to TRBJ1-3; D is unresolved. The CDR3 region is CASSLTYSGNTIYF. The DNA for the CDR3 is TGTGCCAGCAGCCTGACATACTCTGGAAACACCATATATTTT. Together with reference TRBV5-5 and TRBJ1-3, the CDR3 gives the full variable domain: DAGVTQSPTHLIKTRGQQVTLRCSPISGHKSVSWYQQVLGQGPQFIFQYYEKEERGRGNFPDRFSARQFPNYSSELNVNALLLGDSALYLCASSLTYSGNTIYFGEGSWLTVV.